Listed here is a single TCR beta chain. Its antigen is undetermined. This sample is part of a study of Ad26.COV2.S vaccination and SARS-CoV-2 variants. General study findings and limits: In TCR breadth and depth analyses, total T cell responses may have been underestimated.

Per germline, CDR1 MDHEN and CDR2 SYDVKM. The junction had 9 bases not matched to a gene; V was cut back by 7 bases and J by 0 bases. The CDR3 spans 16 residues. Produced via immunoSEQ multiplex PCR; TCRdb's table is partial and in-frame only. The data show 97,000 or so clones, over 70% seen once. Material: peripheral blood, obtained after recovery from COVID-19. The sequence derives from a human donor who had recovered from COVID-19. The chain combines TRBV28 with TRBJ2-1, with 7 positions matching TRBD1. DNA of the CDR3: TGTGCCAGCACCGGGAACAGGGGCAACTCCTACAATGAGCAGTTCTTC. As protein: CASTGNRGNSYNEQFF. Full variable domain (rest looked up from reference TRBV28 and TRBJ2-1): DVKVTQSSRYLVKRTGEKVFLECVQDMDHENMFWYRQDPGLGLRLIYFSYDVKMKEKGDIPEGYSVSREKKERFSLILESASTNQTSMYLCASTGNRGNSYNEQFFGPGTRLTVL.